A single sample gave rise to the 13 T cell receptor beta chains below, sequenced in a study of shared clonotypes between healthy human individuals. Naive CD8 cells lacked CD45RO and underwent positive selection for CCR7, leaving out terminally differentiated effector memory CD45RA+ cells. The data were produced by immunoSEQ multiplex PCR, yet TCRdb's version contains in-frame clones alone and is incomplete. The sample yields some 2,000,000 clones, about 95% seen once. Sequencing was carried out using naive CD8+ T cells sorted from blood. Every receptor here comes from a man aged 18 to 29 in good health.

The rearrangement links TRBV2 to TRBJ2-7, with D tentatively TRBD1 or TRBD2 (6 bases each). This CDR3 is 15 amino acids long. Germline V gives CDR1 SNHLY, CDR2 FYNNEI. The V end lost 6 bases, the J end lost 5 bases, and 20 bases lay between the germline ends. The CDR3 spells CASRPTTGRIDEQYF. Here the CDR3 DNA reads TGTGCCAGCAGGCCGACAACAGGGAGGATAGACGAGCAGTACTTC.

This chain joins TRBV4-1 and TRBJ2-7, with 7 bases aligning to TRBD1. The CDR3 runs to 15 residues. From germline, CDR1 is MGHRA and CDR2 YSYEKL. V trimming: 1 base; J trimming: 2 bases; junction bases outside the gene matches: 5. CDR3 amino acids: CASSQGTGIAYEQYF. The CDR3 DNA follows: TGCGCCAGCAGCCAAGGGACAGGTATCGCCTACGAGCAGTACTTC.

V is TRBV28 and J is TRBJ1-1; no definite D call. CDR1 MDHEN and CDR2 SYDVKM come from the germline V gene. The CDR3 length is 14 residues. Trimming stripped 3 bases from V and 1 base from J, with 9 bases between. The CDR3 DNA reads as TGTGCCAGCAGTTTCGGGTACGGGAACACTGAAGCTTTCTTT. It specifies CASSFGYGNTEAFF.

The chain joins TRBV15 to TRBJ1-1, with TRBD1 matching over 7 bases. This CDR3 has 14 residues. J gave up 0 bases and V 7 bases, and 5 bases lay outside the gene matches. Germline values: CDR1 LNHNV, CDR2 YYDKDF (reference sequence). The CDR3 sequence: CATTPTGVNTEAFF. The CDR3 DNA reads TGTGCCACCACCCCCACAGGGGTGAACACTGAAGCTTTCTTT. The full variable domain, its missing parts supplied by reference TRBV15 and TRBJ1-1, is DAMVIQNPRYQVTQFGKPVTLSCSQTLNHNVMYWYQQKSSQAPKLLFHYYDKDFNNEADTPDNFQSRRPNTSFCFLDIRSPGLGDTAMYLCATTPTGVNTEAFFGQGTRLTVV.

CDR3 residues: CASSPPEGTEAFF. The CDR3, as DNA: TGTGCCAGCAGCCCACCAGAGGGCACTGAAGCTTTCTTT. This chain links TRBV7-8 with TRBJ1-1, with D hard to call. The germline CDR1 and CDR2 sequences are SGHVS and FQNEAQ. The CDR3 runs 13 residues. The V gene lost 5 bases and the J gene lost 4 bases, with 11 bases spanning the gap.

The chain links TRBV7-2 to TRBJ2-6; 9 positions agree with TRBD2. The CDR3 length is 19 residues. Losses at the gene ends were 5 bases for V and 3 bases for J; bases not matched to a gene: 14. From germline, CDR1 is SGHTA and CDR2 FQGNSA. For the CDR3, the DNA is TGTGCCAGCAGCCCCTCCCCGGGACTAGCCGCCGGTGGGGCCAACGTCCTGACTTTC. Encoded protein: CASSPSPGLAAGGANVLTF.

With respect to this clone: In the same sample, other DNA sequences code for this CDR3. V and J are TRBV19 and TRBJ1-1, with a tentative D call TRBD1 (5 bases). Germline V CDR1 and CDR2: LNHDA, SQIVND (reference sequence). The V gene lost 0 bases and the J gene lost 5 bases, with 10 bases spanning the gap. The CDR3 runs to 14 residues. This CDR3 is CASSIDGEGTEAFF. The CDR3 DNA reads TGTGCCAGTAGTATAGACGGGGAGGGGACTGAAGCTTTCTTT.

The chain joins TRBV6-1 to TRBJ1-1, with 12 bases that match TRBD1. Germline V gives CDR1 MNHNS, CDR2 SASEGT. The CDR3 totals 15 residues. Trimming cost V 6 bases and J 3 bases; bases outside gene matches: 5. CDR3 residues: CASRGTGGWDTEAFF. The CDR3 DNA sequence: TGTGCCAGCAGGGGGACAGGGGGCTGGGACACTGAAGCTTTCTTT.

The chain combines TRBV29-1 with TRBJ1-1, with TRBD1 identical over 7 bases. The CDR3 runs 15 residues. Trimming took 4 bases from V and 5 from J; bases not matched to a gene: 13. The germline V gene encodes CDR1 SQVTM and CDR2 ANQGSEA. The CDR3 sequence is CSVVHPDRRGTEAFF. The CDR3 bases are TGCAGCGTTGTACACCCGGACAGGCGGGGAACTGAAGCTTTCTTT.

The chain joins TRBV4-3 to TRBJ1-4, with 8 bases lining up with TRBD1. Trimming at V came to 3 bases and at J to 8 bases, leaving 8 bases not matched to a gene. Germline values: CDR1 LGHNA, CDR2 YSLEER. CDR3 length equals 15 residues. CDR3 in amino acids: CASSQAGGSGEKLFF. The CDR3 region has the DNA TGCGCCAGCAGCCAGGCAGGGGGCTCGGGAGAAAAACTGTTTTTT.

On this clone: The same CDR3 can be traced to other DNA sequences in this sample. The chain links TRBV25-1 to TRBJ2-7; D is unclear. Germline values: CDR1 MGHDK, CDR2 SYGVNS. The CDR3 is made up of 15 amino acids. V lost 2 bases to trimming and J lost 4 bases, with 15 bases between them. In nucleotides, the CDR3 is TGTGCCAGCAGTGAAATTAGTAAATCGACGTACGAGCAGTACTTC. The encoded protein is CASSEISKSTYEQYF.

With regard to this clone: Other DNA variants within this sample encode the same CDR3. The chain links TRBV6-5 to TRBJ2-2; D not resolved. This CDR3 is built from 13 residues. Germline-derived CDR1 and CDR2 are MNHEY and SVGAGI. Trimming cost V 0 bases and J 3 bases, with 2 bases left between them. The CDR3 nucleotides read TGTGCCAGCAGTTACTCATACACCGGGGAGCTGTTTTTT. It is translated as CASSYSYTGELFF.

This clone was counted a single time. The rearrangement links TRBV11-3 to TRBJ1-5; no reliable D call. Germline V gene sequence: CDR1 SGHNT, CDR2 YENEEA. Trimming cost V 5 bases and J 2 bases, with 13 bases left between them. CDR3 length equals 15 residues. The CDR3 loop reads CASSPVRGGNQPQHF. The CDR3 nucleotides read TGTGCCAGCAGCCCCGTCCGCGGAGGCAATCAGCCCCAGCATTTT.